These 29 T cell receptor beta chains were sequenced from one sample in a study of blood T cell repertoires in COVID-19. The repertoire was sequenced with immunoSEQ multiplex PCR; TCRdb's copy has only in-frame clones and lacks some. The table records under 200,000 clones, approximately 80% of them present only once. The specimen sequenced was PBMCs or T cells enriched from blood (not recorded which). The receptors stem from a woman aged 60-75 years who had recovered from COVID-19.

The chain combines TRBV28 with TRBJ1-2; 9 nucleotides align to TRBD1. The V gene end was trimmed by 5 bases and the J gene end by 5 bases; junction bases not matched to a gene: 6. The CDR3 length is 14 residues. The germline V gene encodes CDR1 MDHEN and CDR2 SYDVKM. CDR3 sequence reads: CASSPRDREYGYTF. The CDR3 nucleotides are TGTGCCAGCAGTCCCAGGGACAGGGAGTATGGCTACACCTTC.

V is TRBV20-1 and J is TRBJ1-1; D gene ambiguous. There are 11 residues in the CDR3. In germline, CDR1 is DFQATT, CDR2 SNEGSKA (reference sequence). Trimming removed 6 bases at V and 10 bases at J, with 15 bases between. The CDR3 region has the DNA TGCAGTGCGCGAGGGTCAGTGCGAGCTTTCTTT. Protein sequence: CSARGSVRAFF.

The chain has TRBV6-5 and TRBJ2-4; the D gene is possibly TRBD1 (8 bases). Trimming removed 0 bases at V and 9 bases at J, with 12 bases between. The CDR3 totals 14 residues. Germline lookup yields CDR1 MNHEY and CDR2 SVGAGI. The CDR3: CASSYSNRGGIQYF. CDR3 DNA: TGTGCCAGCAGTTACTCGAACAGGGGGGGCATTCAGTACTTC.

V usage is TRBV7-8 and J usage is TRBJ1-4; TRBD1 matches at 9 bases. This CDR3 contains 15 residues. The J segment lost 12 bases and the V segment lost 1 base, leaving 9 bases of the junction unmatched. The germline V gene has CDR1 SGHVS and CDR2 FQNEAQ. As DNA, the CDR3 is TGTGCCAGCAGCTTAGTGGGGGACAGGGTCGGGGAACTGTTTTTT. This gives the protein CASSLVGDRVGELFF.

The J gene is TRBJ1-2, the V gene TRBV24-1; TRBD1 matches at 8 bases. J was trimmed by 5 bases and V by 4 bases; bases with no gene match: 5. This CDR3 contains 14 residues. Germline loops: CDR1 KGHDR, CDR2 SFDVKD. The CDR3 nucleotides read TGTGCCACCAGTGAGCCTCACAGGGGGTATGGCTACACCTTC. Protein product: CATSEPHRGYGYTF.

This chain uses TRBV9 with TRBJ1-4, with D hard to call. The ends were cut back, 4 bases at V and 7 bases at J, with 11 bases in the middle. CDR1 SGDLS and CDR2 YYNGEE come from the germline V gene. The CDR3 loop spans 13 amino acids. CDR3 loop: CASSPGFGEKLFF. As DNA, the CDR3 is TGTGCCAGCAGCCCCGGGTTTGGTGAAAAACTGTTTTTT. Full variable domain (rest looked up from reference TRBV9 and TRBJ1-4): DSGVTQTPKHLITATGQRVTLRCSPRSGDLSVYWYQQSLDQGLQFLIQYYNGEERAKGNILERFSAQQFPDLHSELNLSSLELGDSALYFCASSPGFGEKLFFGSGTQLSVL.

The chain is built from TRBV2 and TRBJ2-4, with 7 bases identical to TRBD2. V was clipped by 3 bases and J by 8 bases; unmatched bases: 4. The length of the CDR3 is 13 residues. The V gene's germline CDR1 is SNHLY and CDR2 FYNNEI. CDR3 protein: CASSEGGVHIQYF. The CDR3 nucleotides are TGTGCCAGCAGTGAGGGGGGGGTACACATTCAGTACTTC.

The V call is TRBV2, the J call TRBJ1-1; 9 nucleotides align to TRBD1. Germline-derived CDR1 and CDR2 are SNHLY and FYNNEI. The CDR3 spans 15 residues. J gave up 11 bases and V 8 bases, and 18 bases lay outside the gene matches. CDR3 bases: TGTGCCAGCTCAATTCCCGGGACAGGGATTTATTCGGCTTTCTTT. Translating gives CASSIPGTGIYSAFF.

This clone turned up a few times. The chain employs TRBV18 and TRBJ2-2; 8 bases agree with TRBD1. The CDR3 is made up of 14 amino acids. Trimming at V came to 11 bases and at J to 3 bases, leaving 8 bases not matched to a gene. The germline V gene encodes CDR1 KGHSH and CDR2 LQKENI. CDR3 region: CAGRRGQDTGELFF. The CDR3, as DNA: TGTGCCGGACGTAGGGGACAGGACACCGGGGAGCTGTTTTTT.

The chain has TRBV6-5 and TRBJ1-4; no firm D call. The ends were cut back, 6 bases at V and 7 bases at J, with 15 bases in the middle. Germline assignment: CDR1 MNHEY and CDR2 SVGAGI. The CDR3 is made up of 14 amino acids. CDR3 protein: CASRTISRIEKLFF. The CDR3 DNA follows: TGTGCCAGCAGGACCATTTCCAGGATTGAAAAACTGTTTTTT.

This clone was picked up one time. This chain connects TRBV5-5 to TRBJ2-3; D is uncertain. Germline V gene lookup returns CDR1 SGHKS and CDR2 YYEKEE (reference sequence). This CDR3 comprises 15 residues. The V end was cut by 0 bases, the J end by 0 bases, with 8 bases between. Here the CDR3 DNA reads TGTGCCAGCAGCTTGGGGCCATCTAGCACAGATACGCAGTATTTT. Translated: CASSLGPSSTDTQYF.

The chain carries TRBV4-2 and TRBJ2-3; 8 nucleotides align to TRBD2. V shed 3 bases, J shed 5 bases, and the junction held 7 bases outside the gene matches. CDR1 and CDR2 from the germline V gene are LGHNA and YNFKEQ. CDR3 length: 15 residues. Here the CDR3 DNA reads TGTGCCAGCAGCCAGAGAGCGGGGGCGCAAGATACGCAGTATTTT. Its protein product is CASSQRAGAQDTQYF.

The chain recombines TRBV27 with TRBJ1-6; 8 positions agree with TRBD1. V dropped 6 bases and J dropped 7; count of bases not matched to a gene: 8. Germline V lookup: CDR1 MNHEY, CDR2 SMNVEV (reference sequence). This CDR3 comprises 15 residues. CDR3 in DNA: TGTGCCAGCAGGCTGACAGGGGCAGTGAATTCACCCCTCCACTTT. Translation: CASRLTGAVNSPLHF.

This chain connects TRBV2 to TRBJ2-2; 8 positions agree with TRBD1. CDR1 is SNHLY, CDR2 FYNNEI, per germline. After removal of 6 bases from V and 1 base from J, the junction contained 7 bases not matched to a gene. This CDR3 has 16 amino acids. CDR3 sequence (DNA): TGTGCCAGCAGCCCCACCGGGACAGGGAACACCGGGGAGCTGTTTTTT. Protein: CASSPTGTGNTGELFF. Full variable domain (rest looked up from reference TRBV2 and TRBJ2-2): EPEVTQTPSHQVTQMGQEVILRCVPISNHLYFYWYRQILGQKVEFLVSFYNNEISEKSEIFDDQFSVERPDGSNFTLKIRSTKLEDSAMYFCASSPTGTGNTGELFFGEGSRLTVL.

V and J are TRBV24-1 and TRBJ2-3; TRBD2 matches at 9 bases. CDR1 is KGHDR, CDR2 SFDVKD, per germline. The CDR3 contains 17 residues. The junction had 7 bases not matched to a gene; V was cut back by 3 bases and J by 1 base. The CDR3 reads CATSDPFSGSGTDTQYF. CDR3 in DNA: TGTGCCACCAGTGATCCATTTAGCGGGAGCGGCACAGATACGCAGTATTTT.

V gene TRBV2 combines with J gene TRBJ2-7; D gene uncertain. V dropped 11 bases and J dropped 6 bases, with 14 bases sitting between them. Looked up from germline, CDR1 is SNHLY and CDR2 is FYNNEI. The CDR3 consists of 11 residues. CDR3 DNA: TGTGCCTCCAACAGTCCCGGCGAGCAGTACTTC. Translating gives CASNSPGEQYF.

This chain links TRBV9 with TRBJ1-5; TRBD1 aligns across 10 bases. Germline V CDR1 and CDR2: SGDLS, YYNGEE. The CDR3 is 16 amino acids. V lost 5 bases, J lost 3 bases, and 8 bases stayed unmatched. This CDR3 is CASSPGTGASNQPQHF. Written as DNA, the CDR3 is TGTGCCAGCAGTCCCGGGACAGGGGCTTCCAATCAGCCCCAGCATTTT.

DNA of the CDR3: TGTGCCAGCAGCCTGCGGGTATTCGGGGCTAGCGGGACGACAGATACGCAGTATTTT. Protein product: CASSLRVFGASGTTDTQYF. The V call is TRBV28, the J call TRBJ2-3; 9 nucleotides line up with TRBD2. The CDR3 loop spans 19 amino acids. Per the germline V gene, CDR1 is MDHEN and CDR2 is SYDVKM. The J segment lost 3 bases and the V segment lost 6 bases, leaving 19 bases of the junction unmatched. The whole variable domain, filled in from reference TRBV28 and TRBJ2-3, reads DVKVTQSSRYLVKRTGEKVFLECVQDMDHENMFWYRQDPGLGLRLIYFSYDVKMKEKGDIPEGYSVSREKKERFSLILESASTNQTSMYLCASSLRVFGASGTTDTQYFGPGTRLTVL.

The chain carries TRBV7-8 and TRBJ1-2; D possibly corresponds to TRBD1 (5 bases). The CDR3 is 13 residues long. Germline CDR1 and CDR2: SGHVS and FQNEAQ. Trimming removed 4 bases at V and 5 bases at J, with 11 bases between. In DNA, the CDR3 is TGTGCCAGCAGCTCGGGACGGGGGTATGGCTACACCTTC. The encoded protein is CASSSGRGYGYTF.

This sequence joins TRBV7-3 and TRBJ2-1, with 13 nucleotides matching TRBD2. Germline CDR1 and CDR2: SGHTA and FQGTGA. Losses at the gene ends were 5 bases for V and 8 bases for J; bases not matched to a gene: 9. The CDR3 is 16 amino acids. CDR3 nucleotide sequence: TGTGCCAGCAGCATCTCCGGGACTAGCGGGAACTATGAGCAGTTCTTC. It encodes CASSISGTSGNYEQFF.

The chain carries TRBV28 and TRBJ1-5; D is ambiguous. CDR1 and CDR2 from the germline V gene are MDHEN and SYDVKM. V shed 3 bases and J shed 6 bases, with 6 bases lying between them. The CDR3 is made up of 12 amino acids. The CDR3 reads CASSFSLQPQHF. In nucleotides, the CDR3 is TGTGCCAGCAGTTTTAGTCTTCAGCCCCAGCATTTT.

This chain joins TRBV21-1 and TRBJ2-1; the table assigns TRBD2, which was not confirmed against the DNA. TRBV21-1 is a listed pseudogene. This CDR3 has 17 residues. CDR3 amino acids: CASSSRRGLAGGNEQFF. In nucleotides, the CDR3 is TGTGCCAGCAGCAGCCGCCGAGGGCTAGCGGGAGGGAATGAGCAGTTCTTC.

The V call is TRBV19, the J call TRBJ1-4, with TRBD1 as a possible D gene (5 bases). This CDR3 spans 14 amino acids. Germline V lookup: CDR1 LNHDA, CDR2 SQIVND (reference sequence). V was shortened by 4 bases and J by 4 bases, with 10 bases between the two germline ends. The CDR3 here is CASSSRAHNEKLFF. In DNA form, the CDR3 reads TGTGCCAGTAGTAGCAGGGCCCATAATGAAAAACTGTTTTTT.

The rearrangement joins TRBV7-8 to TRBJ1-1; D is perhaps TRBD1 (5 bases). From germline, CDR1 is SGHVS and CDR2 FQNEAQ. CDR3 length equals 13 residues. Trimming took off 5 bases at V and 4 bases at J, with 11 bases between the two ends. CDR3 DNA: TGTGCCAGCAGCGTCAGGGCTCTCACTGAAGCTTTCTTT. Translation gives CASSVRALTEAFF.

The rearrangement joins TRBV9 to TRBJ2-1; 7 bases are shared with TRBD1. V shed 4 bases, J shed 6 bases, and the junction held 7 bases outside the gene matches. CDR3 size: 14 residues. Germline V gives CDR1 SGDLS, CDR2 YYNGEE. Here the CDR3 DNA reads TGTGCCAGCAGCTCCAATCCAGGGGGCAATGAGCAGTTCTTC. Translation gives CASSSNPGGNEQFF.

The chain links TRBV10-2 to TRBJ2-7; 9 bases agree with TRBD1. With V trimmed by 0 bases and J by 4 bases, 1 base remained unmatched. This CDR3 is built from 14 residues. Per the germline V gene, CDR1 is WSHSY and CDR2 is SAAADI. The CDR3, as DNA: TGCGCCAGCAGTGAGTCCGGGACAGGGTACGAGCAGTACTTC. It codes for CASSESGTGYEQYF.

The chain combines TRBV20-1 with TRBJ2-1; possibly TRBD1 for D (5 bases). The V gene's germline CDR1 is DFQATT and CDR2 SNEGSKA (reference sequence). The CDR3 covers 15 residues. V lost 3 bases and J 6 bases, leaving 18 bases between the germline ends. CDR3 loop: CSASRPNLRGNEQFF. CDR3 in DNA: TGCAGTGCTAGTCGTCCGAATTTAAGGGGCAATGAGCAGTTCTTC.

The chain has TRBV4-2 and TRBJ2-1, with 11 nucleotides matching TRBD2. CDR3 size: 17 residues. Germline V lookup: CDR1 LGHNA, CDR2 YNFKEQ. V was pared by 4 bases and J by 7 bases, with 12 bases of the junction left unmatched. The CDR3 loop is CASSPILAGGRENEQFF. CDR3 DNA sequence: TGTGCCAGCAGCCCGATTTTAGCGGGGGGGCGGGAGAATGAGCAGTTCTTC.

The chain is built from TRBV6-5 and TRBJ1-3; D might be TRBD1 (5 bases). The length of the CDR3 is 15 residues. Trimming pared 0 bases from V and 4 bases from J, leaving 10 bases between. Germline V gene sequence: CDR1 MNHEY, CDR2 SVGAGI. The CDR3 sequence: CASSYSGGTGNTIYF. Here the CDR3 DNA reads TGTGCCAGCAGTTACTCTGGCGGGACGGGAAACACCATATATTTT.